This T cell receptor beta chain came from a study of T and B cells in COVID-19 patients (dated by TCRdb to 2020 to 2022). With regard to the full study: In this study, adaptive immunity was profiled in COVID-19 patients who either had active infection or had recovered, using TRB and IGH repertoire sequencing of peripheral blood. For the repertoire analyses, the comparison was an age-matched reference group of about 36 healthy donors who were negative for COVID-19 antibodies. Of the 20 to 25 patients in the active-infection cohort, 12 to 13 were critically ill and needed mechanical ventilation or ECMO. In the active-infection cohort, about 90% of the roughly 20 patients had comorbidities linked to unfavorable COVID-19 outcome. Up to roughly 10 follow-up blood samples were collected per patient, with some samples spanning different disease stages in the same individual. A couple of patients belonged to both the recovered and active cohorts because samples were available from active disease and after recovery. The repository of TCR and BCR sequences included under 70 time points from about 35 patients, and more than 7.5 million TCR sequences were analysed. Median age was roughly 32 years in the recovered cohort versus roughly 67 years in the active-infection cohort. A recovered cohort included 19 patients who provided 20 to 25 samples, and most of these patients had mild to moderate COVID-19 treated on an outpatient basis. Findings and caveats that apply to the study as a whole: Specific T cell subsets (CD4+/Treg/CD8+) and sorted SARS-CoV-2-responsive or tetramer+ T cells had not yet been sequenced, with those experiments still ongoing. The reported TCR clusters were stated to require prospective validation before clinical use. In patients with COVID-19, the usage of TRBV/TRBJ genes was reported to be strongly skewed. The size of the cohort was considered insufficient for assessing HLA contributions to COVID-19 susceptibility or severity. Few blood samples were available from mildly ill patients while symptoms were present, and early samples from severe cases were likewise scarce. TRB repertoires were found to be highly clonal in active COVID-19, whereas diversity and richness at recovery were found to rise above healthy donor levels. The recovered cohort had 2,400 or so exclusive TCR clusters, including under 40 low-pGen clusters.

The data were produced on an Illumina MiSeq. Multiplex PCR with BIOMED2 TRB-A/B primer pools was used to amplify TRB rearrangements. Illumina-compatible adapters and 7-nucleotide sample barcodes were attached to the amplicons in two consecutive PCRs. Phusion HS II polymerase was used for all library PCRs. The amplicons were purified from gel with the NucleoSpin Gel and PCR Clean-up kit, measured on Qubit, and combined at around 3.6 nM. Amplicon pool quality was checked on an Agilent 2100 Bioanalyzer before Illumina next-generation sequencing. Processing in the source paper ran as follows. MiXCR 3.0.8 with the default MiXCR reference library was used to annotate TRB rearrangements. Sequences with fewer than 2 reads and non-productive reads were filtered out, and every unique CDR3 nucleotide sequence was treated as a single clone. Clonality, diversity, richness and V-J gene usage were calculated in R 3.5.1. TCR clustering by CDR3 similarity used GLIPH2, with generation probabilities calculated by OLGA. Only GLIPH2 clusters with at least four unique TCR clonotypes present in at least three individuals were retained. The raw public reads went through TCRdb reprocessing: fastp at Q25, MiXCR clone calling, in-frame beta chains kept. CDR3 protein duplicates are merged, each entry listing the most common genes and DNA. TCRdb assigned the V and J calls; the authors' analysis was not used. In this sample the table shows about 15,000 distinct CDR3 sequences, 28% of which occur a single time. Jointly, the top ten make up 4% to 4.5% of the sample.

This clonotype is categorized as medium-sized (0.01 to 0.1%). Its antigen is not yet known. Base qualities are not at hand, and no much larger clone is one base apart. Genomic DNA extracted from blood, in amounts of roughly 250-550 ng, served as the starting material for amplifying TRB repertoires. The cysteine opens and the phenylalanine closes a CDR3 of 14 amino acids. Only CDR3 DNA remains: 42 bases, in frame from the first base. CDR1 and CDR2, per the germline V gene, are MNHNS and SASEGT. Trimmed from V: 7 bases; trimmed from J: 10 bases; junction bases lacking a gene match: 13. Sequenced: blood. The clonotype comes from a human donor who had recovered from COVID-19. The chain uses TRBV6-1 and TRBJ2-1, and TRBD1 aligns with 7 junction nucleotides. The CDR3 protein: CASTQGSTGNEQFF. In nucleotides, the sequence is TGTGCCAGCACCCAAGGGTCGACAGGGAACGAGCAGTTCTTC.